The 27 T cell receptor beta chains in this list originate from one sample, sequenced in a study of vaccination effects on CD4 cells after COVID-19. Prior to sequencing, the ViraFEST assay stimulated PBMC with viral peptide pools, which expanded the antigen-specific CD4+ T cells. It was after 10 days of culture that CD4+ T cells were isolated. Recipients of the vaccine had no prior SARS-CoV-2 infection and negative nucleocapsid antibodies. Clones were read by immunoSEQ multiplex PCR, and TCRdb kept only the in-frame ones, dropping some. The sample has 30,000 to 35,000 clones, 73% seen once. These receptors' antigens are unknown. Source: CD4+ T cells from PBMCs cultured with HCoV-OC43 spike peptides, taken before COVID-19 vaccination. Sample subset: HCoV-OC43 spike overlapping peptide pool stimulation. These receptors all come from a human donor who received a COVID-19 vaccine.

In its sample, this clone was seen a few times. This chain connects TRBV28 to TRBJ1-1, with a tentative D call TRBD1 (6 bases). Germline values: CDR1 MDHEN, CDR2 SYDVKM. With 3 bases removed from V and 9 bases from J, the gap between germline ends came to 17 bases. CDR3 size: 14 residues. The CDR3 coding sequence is TGTGCCAGCAGTTTCCTAGGGGGGGATTACAAAGCTTTCTTT. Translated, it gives CASSFLGGDYKAFF. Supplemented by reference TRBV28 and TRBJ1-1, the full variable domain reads DVKVTQSSRYLVKRTGEKVFLECVQDMDHENMFWYRQDPGLGLRLIYFSYDVKMKEKGDIPEGYSVSREKKERFSLILESASTNQTSMYLCASSFLGGDYKAFFGQGTRLTVV.

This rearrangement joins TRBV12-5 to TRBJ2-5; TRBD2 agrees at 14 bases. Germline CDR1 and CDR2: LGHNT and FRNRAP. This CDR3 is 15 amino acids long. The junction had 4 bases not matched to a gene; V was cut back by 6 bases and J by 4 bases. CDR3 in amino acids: CASGKGLAGGETQYF. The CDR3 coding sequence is TGTGCTAGTGGCAAAGGACTAGCGGGGGGAGAGACCCAGTACTTC.

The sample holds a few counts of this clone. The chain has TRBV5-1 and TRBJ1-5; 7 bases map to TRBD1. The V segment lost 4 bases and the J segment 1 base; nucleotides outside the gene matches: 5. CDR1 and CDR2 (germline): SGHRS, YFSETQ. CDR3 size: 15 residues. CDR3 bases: TGCGCCAGCAGCCCGCAGGGGGGGAGCAATCAGCCCCAGCATTTT. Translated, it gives CASSPQGGSNQPQHF.

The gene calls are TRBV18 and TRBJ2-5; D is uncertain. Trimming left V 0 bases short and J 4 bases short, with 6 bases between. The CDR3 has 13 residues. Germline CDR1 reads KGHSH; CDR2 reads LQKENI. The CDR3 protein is CASSPPVGETQYF. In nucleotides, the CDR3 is TGTGCCAGCTCACCACCGGTTGGAGAGACCCAGTACTTC.

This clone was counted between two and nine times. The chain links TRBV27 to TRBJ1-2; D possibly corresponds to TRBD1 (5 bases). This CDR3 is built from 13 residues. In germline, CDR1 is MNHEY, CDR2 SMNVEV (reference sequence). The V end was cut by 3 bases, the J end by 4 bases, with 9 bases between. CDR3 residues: CASSFRQGYGYTF. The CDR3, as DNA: TGTGCCAGCAGTTTCAGGCAGGGCTATGGCTACACCTTC.

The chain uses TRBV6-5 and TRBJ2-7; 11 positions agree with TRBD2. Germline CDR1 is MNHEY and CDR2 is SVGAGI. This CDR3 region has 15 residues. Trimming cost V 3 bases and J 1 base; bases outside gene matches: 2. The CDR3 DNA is TGTGCCAGCAGTTATAGCGGGAGGGCGTCCTACGAGCAGTACTTC. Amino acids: CASSYSGRASYEQYF.

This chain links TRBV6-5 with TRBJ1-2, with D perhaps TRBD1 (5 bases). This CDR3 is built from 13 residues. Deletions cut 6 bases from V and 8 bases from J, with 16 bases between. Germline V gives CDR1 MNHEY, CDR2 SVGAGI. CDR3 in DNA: TGTGCCAGCAGCTCATGGGGGGGGATCGGCTACACCTTC. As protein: CASSSWGGIGYTF.

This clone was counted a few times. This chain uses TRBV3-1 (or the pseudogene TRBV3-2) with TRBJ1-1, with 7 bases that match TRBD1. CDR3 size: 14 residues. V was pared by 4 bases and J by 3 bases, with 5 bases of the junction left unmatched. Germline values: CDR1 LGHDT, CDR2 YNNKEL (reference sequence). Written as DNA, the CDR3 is TGTGCCAGCAGCCCGCCTACAGGGGACACTGAAGCTTTCTTT. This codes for CASSPPTGDTEAFF.

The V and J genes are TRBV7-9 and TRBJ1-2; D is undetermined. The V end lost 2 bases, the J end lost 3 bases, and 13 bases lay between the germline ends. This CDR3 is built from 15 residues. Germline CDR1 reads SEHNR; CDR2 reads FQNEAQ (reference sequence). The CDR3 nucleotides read TGTGCCAGCAGCTTAAGAGAAAACAAGCACTATGGCTACACCTTC. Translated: CASSLRENKHYGYTF.

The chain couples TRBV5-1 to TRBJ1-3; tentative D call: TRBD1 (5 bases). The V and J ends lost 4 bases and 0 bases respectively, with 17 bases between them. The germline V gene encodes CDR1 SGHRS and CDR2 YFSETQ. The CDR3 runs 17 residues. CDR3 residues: CASSVGPGRNSGNTIYF. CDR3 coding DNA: TGCGCCAGCAGCGTGGGACCTGGCAGAAACTCTGGAAACACCATATATTTT. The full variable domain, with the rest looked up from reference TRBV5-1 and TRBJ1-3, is KAGVTQTPRYLIKTRGQQVTLSCSPISGHRSVSWYQQTPGQGLQFLFEYFSETQRNKGNFPGRFSGRQFSNSRSEMNVSTLELGDSALYLCASSVGPGRNSGNTIYFGEGSWLTVV.

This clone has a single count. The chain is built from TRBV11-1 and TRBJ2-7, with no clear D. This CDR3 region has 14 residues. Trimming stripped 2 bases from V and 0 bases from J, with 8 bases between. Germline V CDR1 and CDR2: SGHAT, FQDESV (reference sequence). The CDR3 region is CASSLHGVSYEQYF. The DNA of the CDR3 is TGTGCCAGCAGCTTACATGGGGTCTCCTACGAGCAGTACTTC.

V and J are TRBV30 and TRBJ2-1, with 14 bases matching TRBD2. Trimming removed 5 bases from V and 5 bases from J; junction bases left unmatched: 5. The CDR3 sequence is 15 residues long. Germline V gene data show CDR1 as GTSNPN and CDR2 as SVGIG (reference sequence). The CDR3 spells CAWGKGLAGDNEQFF. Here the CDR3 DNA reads TGTGCCTGGGGAAAGGGACTAGCGGGGGACAATGAGCAGTTCTTC. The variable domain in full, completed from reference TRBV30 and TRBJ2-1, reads SQTIHQWPATLVQPVGSPLSLECTVEGTSNPNLYWYRQAAGRGLQLLFYSVGIGQISSEVPQNLSASRPQDRQFILSSKKLLLSDSGFYLCAWGKGLAGDNEQFFGPGTRLTVL.

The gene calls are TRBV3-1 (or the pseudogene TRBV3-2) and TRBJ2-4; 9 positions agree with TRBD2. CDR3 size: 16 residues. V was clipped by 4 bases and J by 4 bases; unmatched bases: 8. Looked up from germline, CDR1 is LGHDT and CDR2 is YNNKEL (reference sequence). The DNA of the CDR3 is TGTGCCAGCAGCCCTTCTGCGGGGGGGCAGAAAAACATTCAGTACTTC. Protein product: CASSPSAGGQKNIQYF.

In DNA, the CDR3 is TGCGCCAGCAGTTCTCAGGGAGGGTACACCGGGGAGCTGTTTTTT. This translates into CASSSQGGYTGELFF. The rearrangement joins TRBV5-1 to TRBJ2-2; TRBD2 matches 7 bases. CDR3 length equals 15 residues. V lost 5 bases and J lost 3; bases outside the gene matches: 7. Germline-derived CDR1 and CDR2 are SGHRS and YFSETQ.

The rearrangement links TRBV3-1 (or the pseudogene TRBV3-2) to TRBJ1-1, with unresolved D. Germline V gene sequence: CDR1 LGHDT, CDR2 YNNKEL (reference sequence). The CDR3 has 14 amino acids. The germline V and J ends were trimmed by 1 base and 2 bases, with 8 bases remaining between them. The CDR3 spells CASSQAVPNTEAFF. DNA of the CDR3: TGTGCCAGCAGCCAAGCCGTGCCAAACACTGAAGCTTTCTTT.

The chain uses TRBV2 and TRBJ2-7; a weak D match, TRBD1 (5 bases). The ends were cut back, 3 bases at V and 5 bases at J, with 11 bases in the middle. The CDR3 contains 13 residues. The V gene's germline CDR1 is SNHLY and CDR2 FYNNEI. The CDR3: CASSEMGRHEQYF. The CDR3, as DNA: TGTGCCAGCAGTGAGATGGGGCGGCACGAGCAGTACTTC.

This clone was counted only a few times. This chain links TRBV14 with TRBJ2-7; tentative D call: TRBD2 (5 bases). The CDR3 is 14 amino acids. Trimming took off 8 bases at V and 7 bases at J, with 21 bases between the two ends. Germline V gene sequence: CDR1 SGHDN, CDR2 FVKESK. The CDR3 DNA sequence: TGTGCCAGCTCAGACCACAGCGGCCCCGGGGAGCAGTACTTC. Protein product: CASSDHSGPGEQYF.

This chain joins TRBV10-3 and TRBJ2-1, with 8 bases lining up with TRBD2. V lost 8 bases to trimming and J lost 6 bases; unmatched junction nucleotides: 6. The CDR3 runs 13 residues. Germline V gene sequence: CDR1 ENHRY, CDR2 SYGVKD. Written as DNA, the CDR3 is TGTGCCATCTCCCCGGGGGGGGTCAATGAGCAGTTCTTC. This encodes CAISPGGVNEQFF.

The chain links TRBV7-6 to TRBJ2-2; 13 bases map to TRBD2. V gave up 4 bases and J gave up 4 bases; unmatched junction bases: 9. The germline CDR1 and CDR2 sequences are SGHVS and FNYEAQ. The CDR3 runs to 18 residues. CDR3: CASSSGTSGIVGTGELFF. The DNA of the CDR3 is TGTGCCAGCAGCTCCGGGACTAGCGGGATCGTGGGCACCGGGGAGCTGTTTTTT.

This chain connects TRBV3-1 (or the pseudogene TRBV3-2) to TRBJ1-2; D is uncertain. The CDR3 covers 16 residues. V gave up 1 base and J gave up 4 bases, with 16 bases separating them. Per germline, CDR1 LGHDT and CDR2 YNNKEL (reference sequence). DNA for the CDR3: TGTGCCAGCAGCCAAGCACTAAGCGGATCTTCCTATGGCTACACCTTC. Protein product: CASSQALSGSSYGYTF.

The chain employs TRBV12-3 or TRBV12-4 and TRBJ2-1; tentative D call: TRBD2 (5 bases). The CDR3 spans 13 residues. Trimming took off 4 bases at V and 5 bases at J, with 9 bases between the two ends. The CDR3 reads CASSSTNDNEQFF. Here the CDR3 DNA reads TGTGCCAGCAGTTCGACTAATGACAATGAGCAGTTCTTC.

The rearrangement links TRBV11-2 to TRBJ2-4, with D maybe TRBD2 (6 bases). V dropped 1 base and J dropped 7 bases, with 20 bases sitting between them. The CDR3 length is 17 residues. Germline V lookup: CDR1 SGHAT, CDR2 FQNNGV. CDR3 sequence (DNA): TGTGCCAGCAGCTTAGCTGTCACTAGCTCATCTCGGAACATTCAGTACTTC. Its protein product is CASSLAVTSSSRNIQYF. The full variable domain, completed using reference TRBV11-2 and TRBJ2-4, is EAGVAQSPRYKIIEKRQSVAFWCNPISGHATLYWYQQILGQGPKLLIQFQNNGVVDDSQLPKDRFSAERLKGVDSTLKIQPAKLEDSAVYLCASSLAVTSSSRNIQYFGAGTRLSVL.

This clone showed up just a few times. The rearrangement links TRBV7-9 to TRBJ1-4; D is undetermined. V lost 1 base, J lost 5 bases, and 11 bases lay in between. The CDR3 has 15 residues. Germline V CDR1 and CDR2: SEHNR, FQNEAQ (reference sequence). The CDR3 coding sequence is TGTGCCAGCAGCTTAGGTGGGGTCGAGAATGAAAAACTGTTTTTT. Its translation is CASSLGGVENEKLFF.

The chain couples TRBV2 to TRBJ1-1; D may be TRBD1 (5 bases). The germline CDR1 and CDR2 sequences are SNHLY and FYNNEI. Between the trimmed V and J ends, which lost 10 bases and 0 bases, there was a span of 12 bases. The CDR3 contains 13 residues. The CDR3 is CATATELNTEAFF. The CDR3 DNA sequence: TGTGCCACTGCGACAGAACTGAACACTGAAGCTTTCTTT.

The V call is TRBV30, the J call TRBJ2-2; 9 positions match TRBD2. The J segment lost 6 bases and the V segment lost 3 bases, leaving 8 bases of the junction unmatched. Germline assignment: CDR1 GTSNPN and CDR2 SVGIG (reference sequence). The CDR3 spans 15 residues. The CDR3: CAWRSREGRPGELFF. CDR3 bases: TGTGCCTGGAGGTCGCGGGAGGGCCGGCCCGGGGAGCTGTTTTTT.

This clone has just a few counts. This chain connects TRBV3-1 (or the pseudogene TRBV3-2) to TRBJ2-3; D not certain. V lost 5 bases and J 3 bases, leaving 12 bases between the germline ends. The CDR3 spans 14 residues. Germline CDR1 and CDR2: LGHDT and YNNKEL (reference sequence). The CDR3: CASSNGVRTDTQYF. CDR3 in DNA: TGTGCCAGCAGCAACGGTGTCCGTACAGATACGCAGTATTTT.

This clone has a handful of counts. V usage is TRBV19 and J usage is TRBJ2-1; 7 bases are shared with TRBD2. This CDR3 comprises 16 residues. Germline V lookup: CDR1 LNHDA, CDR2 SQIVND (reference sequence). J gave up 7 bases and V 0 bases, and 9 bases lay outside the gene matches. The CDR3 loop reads CASSIDAGTTRNEQFF. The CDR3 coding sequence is TGTGCCAGTAGTATAGATGCCGGGACTACGAGAAATGAGCAGTTCTTC.